The 30 T cell receptor beta chains presented below share a single source sample, sequenced in a study of chemoradiotherapy in HPV16-positive cancers. Libraries were prepared by immunoSEQ multiplex PCR; TCRdb keeps only in-frame clonotypes and omits some of them. This table has thousands of clones, 80% to 85% appearing once. Sequencing used tumor tissue, obtained from a patient who underwent chemoradiotherapy. The origin of the receptors is a human donor with HPV-associated anogenital cancer.

This clone showed up just once. The V and J genes are TRBV18 and TRBJ2-1, with D hard to call. Germline V lookup: CDR1 KGHSH, CDR2 LQKENI. This CDR3 contains 13 residues. Deletions cut 2 bases from V and 10 bases from J, with 12 bases between. Here the CDR3 DNA reads TGTGCCAGCTCACCATCCCCTCCCAGCGAGCAGTTCTTC. It codes for CASSPSPPSEQFF.

As regards this clone: The junction shows a germline mismatch at one end, possibly a read error. The sample holds other DNA sequences that translate to the same CDR3. The rearrangement joins TRBV6-5 to TRBJ2-7, with TRBD2 identical over 12 bases. This CDR3 comprises 14 residues. Germline assignment: CDR1 MNHEY and CDR2 SVGAGI. CDR3 nucleotides: TGTGCCAGCAGTAAGACTAGCGGGAGCTACGAGCAGTACTTT. This codes for CASSKTSGSYEQYF.

This chain links TRBV6-1 with TRBJ1-5; D might be TRBD1 (5 bases). This CDR3 region has 14 residues. V gave up 6 bases and J gave up 3 bases, with 12 bases separating them. Germline V gene sequence: CDR1 MNHNS, CDR2 SASEGT. CDR3 amino acids: CASRGDGYNQPQHF. CDR3 sequence (DNA): TGTGCCAGCAGGGGGGACGGATACAATCAGCCCCAGCATTTT.

This rearrangement joins TRBV18 to TRBJ1-2; 8 bases line up with TRBD1. V shed 3 bases and J 11 bases; nucleotides not matched to a gene: 5. The CDR3 length is 12 residues. Germline loops: CDR1 KGHSH, CDR2 LQKENI. The CDR3 DNA reads TGTGCCAGCTCACCGGACAGGGAGAGATACACCTTC. Encoded protein: CASSPDRERYTF.

The chain couples TRBV9 to TRBJ2-1, with 8 nucleotides matching TRBD2. Germline V CDR1 and CDR2: SGDLS, YYNGEE. V shed 4 bases and J 7 bases; nucleotides not matched to a gene: 7. The CDR3 length is 14 residues. CDR3 in amino acids: CASSPQLAVNEQFF. The CDR3, as DNA: TGTGCCAGCAGCCCCCAACTAGCGGTTAATGAGCAGTTCTTC.

In this sample, this clone turned up a few times. The J gene is TRBJ1-4, the V gene TRBV9; 12 positions agree with TRBD1. The CDR3 runs 15 residues. With V trimmed by 2 bases and J by 8 bases, 4 bases remained unmatched. Per germline, CDR1 SGDLS and CDR2 YYNGEE. In DNA, the CDR3 is TGTGCCAGCAGCGTTGGGACAGGGGGCGGAGAAAAACTGTTTTTT. Its translation is CASSVGTGGGEKLFF.

The V gene is TRBV6-1, the J gene TRBJ2-1, with 8 bases identical to TRBD2. Germline assignment: CDR1 MNHNS and CDR2 SASEGT. V shed 3 bases and J 10 bases; nucleotides not matched to a gene: 2. The CDR3 is 12 amino acids. DNA of the CDR3: TGTGCCAGCAGTGAGGAGCGGGGGGAGCAGTTCTTC. This translates into CASSEERGEQFF.

The chain couples TRBV9 to TRBJ2-3, with D possibly being TRBD2 (7 bases). V lost 0 bases and J lost 3, with 11 bases in between. Germline CDR1 reads SGDLS; CDR2 reads YYNGEE. The CDR3 runs 15 residues. The CDR3: CASSVVGGRTDTQYF. CDR3 bases: TGTGCCAGCAGCGTAGTGGGGGGGCGGACAGATACGCAGTATTTT.

This chain joins TRBV19 and TRBJ2-7; TRBD1 matches at 7 bases. V lost 5 bases to trimming and J lost 7 bases; unmatched junction nucleotides: 11. Germline V gene sequence: CDR1 LNHDA, CDR2 SQIVND (reference sequence). The CDR3 is 14 amino acids. CDR3 sequence (DNA): TGTGCCAGTAGTCACCGGGACAGACGACGGGAGCAGTACTTC. This translates into CASSHRDRRREQYF.

The V gene is TRBV4-2, the J gene TRBJ2-3, with D hard to call. The germline gives CDR1 LGHNA, CDR2 YNFKEQ. This CDR3 region has 14 residues. Trimming took off 3 bases at V and 3 bases at J, with 10 bases between the two ends. CDR3 sequence: CASSQEVGTDTQYF. In nucleotides, the CDR3 is TGTGCCAGCAGCCAGGAAGTAGGGACAGATACGCAGTATTTT.

The chain uses TRBV5-1 and TRBJ2-2, with D perhaps matching TRBD1 (6 bases). With 4 bases removed from V and 7 bases from J, the gap between germline ends came to 20 bases. The CDR3 sequence is 16 residues long. Germline V gene data show CDR1 as SGHRS and CDR2 as YFSETQ. CDR3 nucleotides: TGCGCCAGCAGCCCGGGGCGACAGGACCCTAGCGGGGAGCTGTTTTTT. Protein sequence: CASSPGRQDPSGELFF.

The chain combines TRBV7-8 with TRBJ2-5; TRBD1 agrees at 7 bases. V shed 0 bases and J 3 bases; nucleotides not matched to a gene: 4. Germline CDR1 SGHVS, CDR2 FQNEAQ. The CDR3 is made up of 15 amino acids. CDR3 nucleotides: TGTGCCAGCAGCTTAGCCGGGACAGCGAAAGAGACCCAGTACTTC. Translated: CASSLAGTAKETQYF.

The chain links TRBV19 to TRBJ1-1; TRBD1 matches 7 bases. CDR1 and CDR2 from the germline V gene are LNHDA and SQIVND (reference sequence). V lost 4 bases and J lost 1; bases outside the gene matches: 3. The CDR3 is made up of 14 amino acids. CDR3 nucleotides: TGTGCCAGTAGTAAATGGGACAGGAACACTGAAGCTTTCTTT. It codes for CASSKWDRNTEAFF.

The table lists this clone with a count of one. V gene TRBV2 combines with J gene TRBJ2-3, with TRBD2 as a possible D gene (6 bases). The V end was cut by 5 bases, the J end by 2 bases, with 8 bases between. There are 13 residues in the CDR3. Looked up from germline, CDR1 is SNHLY and CDR2 is FYNNEI. The chain's CDR3 is CASSSDYTDTQYF. The CDR3 DNA follows: TGTGCCAGCAGTTCGGACTACACAGATACGCAGTATTTT.

The rearrangement links TRBV28 to TRBJ1-6, with D tentatively TRBD1 (5 bases). Germline CDR1 and CDR2: MDHEN and SYDVKM. Trimming pared 0 bases from V and 8 bases from J, leaving 5 bases between. The CDR3 covers 13 residues. The CDR3 region has the DNA TGTGCCAGCAGTTTATGGGGGGATTCACCCCTCCACTTT. Encoded protein: CASSLWGDSPLHF.

This rearrangement joins TRBV27 to TRBJ2-7; 7 bases align to TRBD1. In germline, CDR1 is MNHEY, CDR2 SMNVEV (reference sequence). The CDR3 has 16 residues. Trimming at V came to 0 bases and at J to 4 bases, leaving 9 bases not matched to a gene. The CDR3 here is CASSLSKLAGGYEQYF. The CDR3 region has the DNA TGTGCCAGCAGTTTATCGAAATTGGCAGGGGGATACGAGCAGTACTTC.

The rearrangement uses TRBV4-3 and TRBJ2-2, with 8 nucleotides matching TRBD1. With V trimmed by 0 bases and J by 8 bases, 11 bases remained unmatched. Germline V gives CDR1 LGHNA, CDR2 YSLEER. This CDR3 is 17 amino acids long. CDR3 in amino acids: CASSQDPHRTGRGELFF. CDR3 coding DNA: TGCGCCAGCAGCCAAGATCCCCACCGGACAGGGAGAGGGGAGCTGTTTTTT.

The chain joins TRBV5-1 to TRBJ2-3; perhaps TRBD2 as D (6 bases). Germline CDR1 is SGHRS and CDR2 is YFSETQ. There are 15 residues in the CDR3. With 2 bases removed from V and 2 bases from J, the gap between germline ends came to 12 bases. CDR3 bases: TGCGCCAGCAGCTTCAGTAGCGGAAACACAGATACGCAGTATTTT. This translates into CASSFSSGNTDTQYF.

The chain is built from TRBV4-2 and TRBJ2-6, with D perhaps assigned TRBD1 or TRBD2 (5 bases each). V was clipped by 1 base and J by 4 bases, with 20 bases between them. Per the germline V gene, CDR1 is LGHNA and CDR2 is YNFKEQ. The CDR3 has 19 residues. CDR3 sequence (DNA): TGTGCCAGCAGCCAAGGGGGGTCCCACTCCACGGCCGGGGCCAACGTCCTGACTTTC. It translates to CASSQGGSHSTAGANVLTF.

The V gene is TRBV28, the J gene TRBJ2-5; 9 bases agree with TRBD1. The DNA end is a closer match to TRBJ2-7, so the J assignment may be wrong. The CDR3 spans 16 residues. Germline CDR1 MDHEN, CDR2 SYDVKM. The CDR3 DNA reads TGTGCCAGCAGTTTGAGAGGGGGACAGGGAGCCTACGAGCAGTACTTC. It encodes CASSLRGGQGAYEQYF.

V gene TRBV7-2 combines with J gene TRBJ2-5; 10 bases are a match to TRBD2. The CDR3 sequence is 15 residues long. After removal of 3 bases from V and 1 base from J, the junction contained 2 bases not matched to a gene. Germline loops: CDR1 SGHTA, CDR2 FQGNSA. CDR3 nucleotide sequence: TGTGCCAGCAGCTTTCAGCGGGGGGGCCAAGAGACCCAGTACTTC. As protein: CASSFQRGGQETQYF. Based on the CDR3 plus reference TRBV7-2 and TRBJ2-5, the full variable domain is GAGVSQSPSNKVTEKGKDVELRCDPISGHTALYWYRQSLGQGLEFLIYFQGNSAPDKSGLPSDRFSAERTGGSVSTLTIQRTQQEDSAVYLCASSFQRGGQETQYFGPGTRLLVL.

V and J are TRBV28 and TRBJ2-3; D is perhaps TRBD2 (5 bases). Germline CDR1 reads MDHEN; CDR2 reads SYDVKM. The ends were cut back, 2 bases at V and 5 bases at J, with 5 bases in the middle. The CDR3 length is 12 residues. The CDR3 DNA sequence: TGTGCCAGCAGTTTACGGGGAGATACGCAGTATTTT. It translates to CASSLRGDTQYF.

V is TRBV27 and J is TRBJ2-7; TRBD1 is a possible D gene (5 bases). V lost 2 bases and J lost 0, with 11 bases in between. The germline CDR1 and CDR2 sequences are MNHEY and SMNVEV (reference sequence). This CDR3 is built from 15 residues. CDR3 residues: CASSLGASDSYEQYF. In nucleotides, the CDR3 is TGTGCCAGCAGTTTAGGGGCCAGCGACTCCTACGAGCAGTACTTC.

V gene TRBV27 combines with J gene TRBJ1-5; D might be TRBD1 (6 bases). The CDR3 is made up of 18 amino acids. Germline CDR1 is MNHEY and CDR2 is SMNVEV (reference sequence). V gave up 0 bases and J gave up 3 bases, with 18 bases separating them. CDR3: CASSLSGYRDTLNQPQHF. The CDR3 DNA is TGTGCCAGCAGTTTATCGGGATATAGGGACACTCTCAATCAGCCCCAGCATTTT.

V and J are TRBV7-9 and TRBJ1-4; no clear D. Trimming shortened V by 1 base and J by 0 bases, and 3 bases separated the two germline ends. The germline V gene encodes CDR1 SEHNR and CDR2 FQNEAQ (reference sequence). This CDR3 region has 14 residues. The CDR3 loop is CASSLGTTNEKLFF. In DNA, the CDR3 is TGTGCCAGCAGCTTAGGGACAACTAATGAAAAACTGTTTTTT.

The chain joins TRBV5-1 to TRBJ2-3; maybe TRBD2 (5 bases). V was clipped by 0 bases and J by 3 bases, with 8 bases between them. The CDR3 has 14 residues. Germline V CDR1 and CDR2: SGHRS, YFSETQ. CDR3 sequence: CASSLVGETDTQYF. DNA for the CDR3: TGCGCCAGCAGCTTGGTCGGGGAGACAGATACGCAGTATTTT.

V and J are TRBV18 and TRBJ2-1; D unclear. V dropped 3 bases and J dropped 1 base, with 7 bases sitting between them. Germline values: CDR1 KGHSH, CDR2 LQKENI. The CDR3 runs to 14 residues. CDR3 DNA sequence: TGTGCCAGCTCACCGCAGGCTTCCTACAATGAGCAGTTCTTC. Translation gives CASSPQASYNEQFF. Based on the CDR3 plus reference TRBV18 and TRBJ2-1, the full variable domain is NAGVMQNPRHLVRRRGQEARLRCSPMKGHSHVYWYRQLPEEGLKFMVYLQKENIIDESGMPKERFSAEFPKEGPSILRIQQVVRGDSAAYFCASSPQASYNEQFFGPGTRLTVL.

V and J are TRBV7-6 and TRBJ2-3; 7 bases fit TRBD2. The CDR3 length is 16 residues. CDR1 is SGHVS and CDR2 is FNYEAQ in the germline V gene. V was clipped by 6 bases and J by 3 bases; unmatched bases: 12. CDR3 sequence: CASRNLAASGTDTQYF. In DNA form, the CDR3 reads TGTGCCAGCAGAAATCTAGCGGCGTCGGGAACAGATACGCAGTATTTT.

The chain links TRBV6-1 to TRBJ2-2; 9 positions match TRBD2. This CDR3 has 13 residues. V trimming: 7 bases; J trimming: 6 bases; junction bases outside the gene matches: 3. Germline CDR1 MNHNS, CDR2 SASEGT. CDR3 bases: TGTGCCAGCATCTGGACTAGCGCCGGGGAGCTGTTTTTT. Its translation is CASIWTSAGELFF.

The rearrangement uses TRBV14 and TRBJ2-7; D ambiguous. CDR1 is SGHDN, CDR2 FVKESK, per germline. Deletions cut 4 bases from V and 0 bases from J, with 10 bases between. This CDR3 has 14 residues. The DNA of the CDR3 is TGTGCCAGCAGCCCGGCCTCTTTCTCCTACGAGCAGTACTTC. It specifies CASSPASFSYEQYF.